The subject of this entry is one T cell receptor (beta chain). Its antigen remains unidentified. The data were taken from a study of graft-versus-host responses after intestinal transplantation. In the study overall: Grafts that recipients had were multivisceral, liver-intestinal, or isolated intestinal transplants.

Produced via immunoSEQ multiplex PCR; TCRdb's table is partial and in-frame only. The sample has some 110,000 clones; about 92% are singletons. Germline V gene data show CDR1 as SGHKS and CDR2 as YYEKEE (reference sequence). The CDR3 covers 13 residues. The germline V and J ends were trimmed by 0 bases and 6 bases, with 7 bases remaining between them. This material consisted of unstimulated CD8+ T cells sorted from spleen or lymph node cells, taken before transplant. V is TRBV5-5 and J is TRBJ2-1, with D uncertain. The TCR comes from a human donor who was the organ donor for an intestinal transplant. This CDR3 is CASSLGVGNEQFF. The CDR3 DNA sequence: TGTGCCAGCAGCTTGGGGGTGGGCAATGAGCAGTTCTTC.